These T cell receptor beta chains were read from a single sample in a study of blood T cell repertoires in COVID-19. Libraries were prepared by immunoSEQ multiplex PCR; TCRdb keeps only in-frame clonotypes and omits some of them. Of under 300,000 clones in the sample, roughly nine tenths were seen once. The sequenced sample was peripheral blood. The receptors here all came from a man aged 45-60 years with acute or convalescent COVID-19. The CDR3 runs from the conserved cysteine through the conserved F or W. D genes are given only for firm matches. Size is stated for part of the rows, as once, few or many counts, or as a class when the clone is expanded.

>TRBJ2-7|TRBV10-1|NA|NA
CASSEREGSWGYF
TGCGCCAGCAGTGAGAGGGAAGGGAGCTGGGGATACTTC
>TRBJ2-7|TRBV7-9|NA|NA
CASSTGTTPYEQYF
TGTGCCAGCAGCACCGGGACAACCCCGTACGAGCAGTACTTC
>TRBJ1-1|TRBV24-1|NA|NA
CATSDAENTEAFF
TGTGCCACCAGTGATGCAGAGAACACTGAAGCTTTCTTT
>TRBJ2-7|TRBV7-9|NA|NA
CASSLQGGSYEQYF
TGTGCCAGCAGCTTACAGGGTGGGTCCTACGAGCAGTACTTC
>TRBJ2-5|TRBV11-2|NA|NA
CASSLGLKETQYF
TGTGCCAGCAGCTTAGGACTGAAAGAGACCCAGTACTTC
>TRBJ1-2|TRBV3-1/TRBV3-2|once|NA
CASSQGYAACYTF
TGTGCCAGCAGCCAAGGGTATGCGGCGTGCTACACCTTC
>TRBJ2-3|TRBV29-1|NA|TRBD1
CSLTTTGTSTDTQYF
TGCAGCCTGACTACGACAGGGACCAGCACAGATACGCAGTATTTT
>TRBJ2-1|TRBV10-1|NA|NA
CASSGNRAGEQFF
TGCGCCAGCAGTGGTAACAGGGCTGGTGAGCAGTTCTTC
>TRBJ1-1|TRBV29-1|NA|NA
CSEKRGGRPEAFF
TGCAGTGAGAAAAGGGGTGGTCGTCCTGAAGCTTTCTTT
>TRBJ1-1|TRBV2|NA|NA
CASKGQNTEAFF
TGTGCCAGCAAGGGACAGAACACTGAAGCTTTCTTT
>TRBJ2-7|TRBV11-3|NA|NA
CASSSTGRRDEQYF
TGTGCCAGCAGCTCAACAGGTCGGAGGGACGAGCAGTACTTC
>TRBJ1-4|TRBV18|NA|TRBD1
CASSPPGQGEKLFF
TGTGCCAGCTCACCACCGGGACAGGGTGAAAAACTGTTTTTT
>TRBJ1-2|TRBV18|NA|TRBD1
CASSRDSHGYTF
TGTGCCAGCTCAAGGGACAGCCATGGCTACACCTTC
>TRBJ1-4|TRBV7-2|many|TRBD1
CASSLQQGANEKLFF
TGTGCCAGCAGCTTACAACAGGGGGCGAATGAAAAACTGTTTTTT
>TRBJ1-1|TRBV18|NA|TRBD1
CASSLQTGETEAFF
TGTGCCAGCTCACTACAAACAGGGGAGACTGAAGCTTTCTTT
>TRBJ2-7|TRBV6-5|NA|TRBD2
CASSNLAGGLDEQYF
TGTGCCAGCAGCAACCTAGCGGGGGGGCTGGACGAGCAGTACTTC
>TRBJ1-6|TRBV13|few|TRBD1
CASSSTGDNSPLHF
TGTGCCAGCAGCTCGACAGGGGATAATTCACCCCTCCACTTT
>TRBJ1-5|TRBV21-1|NA|NA
CASSKGATGGGGQPQHF
TGTGCCAGCAGCAAAGGCGCCACAGGGGGCGGAGGGCAGCCCCAGCATTTT
>TRBJ1-2|TRBV5-1|NA|TRBD1
CASSLTGTGVNGYTF
TGCGCCAGCAGCTTAACCGGGACAGGGGTAAATGGCTACACCTTC
>TRBJ2-6|TRBV5-8|NA|NA
CASSLTLTSSGANVLTF
TGTGCCAGCAGCTTGACCCTCACGAGCTCTGGGGCCAACGTCCTGACTTTC
>TRBJ1-2|TRBV4-2|NA|TRBD1
CASSQLGQESKSYTF
TGTGCCAGCAGCCAACTGGGACAGGAGTCAAAAAGCTACACCTTC
>TRBJ1-2|TRBV5-1|NA|TRBD1
CASSYGDRGPRYGYTF
TGCGCCAGCAGCTACGGAGACAGGGGTCCTCGCTATGGCTACACCTTC
>TRBJ1-2|TRBV5-1|once|NA
CASSHLQDYGYTF
TGCGCCAGCAGCCATCTACAGGACTATGGCTACACCTTC
>TRBJ1-5|TRBV18|NA|NA
CASSPGRSYQPQHF
TGTGCCAGCTCACCAGGGAGGAGCTATCAGCCCCAGCATTTT
>TRBJ2-5|TRBV27|few|NA
CASSLTHREQETQYF
TGTGCCAGCAGTCTTACCCACAGGGAGCAAGAGACCCAGTACTTC
>TRBJ1-3|TRBV2|NA|NA
CASSVQGSRGNTIYF
TGTGCCAGCAGTGTTCAGGGGTCTAGAGGAAACACCATATATTTT
>TRBJ2-3|TRBV5-4|NA|TRBD2
CASSLPLAGADTQYF
TGTGCCAGCAGCCTGCCCCTTGCGGGGGCAGATACGCAGTATTTT
>TRBJ1-2|TRBV9|NA|TRBD1
CASSVGGGQGAANYGYTF
TGTGCCAGCAGCGTAGGCGGGGGACAGGGGGCAGCTAACTATGGCTACACCTTC
>TRBJ2-3|TRBV5-1|once|TRBD1
CASSLFGSGGFGDTQYF
TGCGCCAGCAGCTTGTTTGGGTCAGGGGGTTTTGGGGATACGCAGTATTTT
>TRBJ2-3|TRBV5-1|NA|TRBD2
CASSLLAGGRTDTQYF
TGCGCCAGCAGCTTGCTAGCGGGGGGACGCACAGATACGCAGTATTTT
>TRBJ2-1|TRBV18|NA|TRBD1
CASSPSGGTGGNEQFF
TGTGCCAGCTCACCCTCTGGCGGGACAGGGGGCAATGAGCAGTTCTTC
>TRBJ2-1|TRBV2|NA|TRBD1
CASSDRGLYNEQFF
TGTGCCAGCAGTGACAGGGGGCTGTACAATGAGCAGTTCTTC
>TRBJ1-1|TRBV6-2/TRBV6-3|few|NA
CASSTRGLEAFF
TGTGCCAGCAGTACAAGGGGCCTTGAAGCTTTCTTT
>TRBJ2-3|TRBV7-9|NA|NA
CASSSGTDTQYF
TGTGCCAGCAGCTCAGGGACAGATACGCAGTATTTT
>TRBJ2-3|TRBV5-5|NA|NA
CASSGHSSTDTQYF
TGTGCCAGCAGCGGACACTCTAGCACAGATACGCAGTATTTT
>TRBJ2-2|TRBV3-1/TRBV3-2|NA|NA
CASSPGHLTGELFF
TGTGCCAGCAGCCCGGGACATTTGACCGGGGAGCTGTTTTTT
>TRBJ2-2|TRBV6-4|NA|NA
CASSSRGGTANTGELFF
TGTGCCAGCTCTTCGAGAGGGGGGACAGCGAACACCGGGGAGCTGTTTTTT
>TRBJ1-2|TRBV4-2|NA|NA
CASSVESSRAFGYTF
TGTGCCAGCAGCGTCGAGTCATCCAGGGCGTTTGGCTACACCTTC
>TRBJ1-5|TRBV3-1/TRBV3-2|NA|NA
CASSQDWQNQPQHF
TGTGCCAGCAGCCAAGATTGGCAAAATCAGCCCCAGCATTTT
>TRBJ2-2|TRBV2|NA|NA
CASKSQNTFSGELFF
TGTGCCAGCAAGTCACAGAACACTTTCTCCGGGGAGCTGTTTTTT
>TRBJ2-3|TRBV6-6|NA|NA
CASQGSGTDTQYF
TGTGCCAGCCAGGGGAGCGGCACAGATACGCAGTATTTT
>TRBJ2-3|TRBV10-3|NA|TRBD2
CAISVVSGGTDTQYF
TGTGCCATCAGTGTCGTTAGCGGGGGCACAGATACGCAGTATTTT
>TRBJ1-1|TRBV5-6|NA|TRBD1
CASSWGTGNTEAFF
TGTGCCAGCAGCTGGGGGACAGGGAACACTGAAGCTTTCTTT
>TRBJ1-6|TRBV5-4|NA|NA
CASSLFSSGTSTSPLHF
TGTGCCAGCAGCTTGTTTTCCTCGGGGACTTCTACTTCACCCCTCCACTTT
>TRBJ2-3|TRBV11-2|NA|NA
CASGLQVSTDTQYF
TGTGCCAGCGGGCTACAGGTTAGCACAGATACGCAGTATTTT